A selection of T cell receptor beta chains follows, all from one sample in a study of T cell responses to AZD1222 COVID-19 vaccine. Clones were read by immunoSEQ multiplex PCR, and TCRdb kept only the in-frame ones, dropping some. The sample includes 70,000 to 95,000 clones, roughly 91% of them seen just once. Sequenced material: peripheral blood, taken on day 0 of MenACWY control vaccination. The source of these receptors is an adult in good health. Both conserved end residues are part of each CDR3. A D gene is named only where the DNA matches it firmly. A clone size is listed for some rows: how often the clone was seen (once, few, many), or a class if it is expanded.

clone size | J gene | D gene | V gene | CDR3 DNA | CDR3 protein
- | TRBJ2-3 | TRBD2 | TRBV5-1 | TGCGCCAGCAGCTGGGACTCGGGGGGGAAGGTTAATACGCAGTATTTT | CASSWDSGGKVNTQYF
- | TRBJ2-2 | - | TRBV27 | TGTGCCAGCAGTATGTACACCGGGGAGCTGTTTTTT | CASSMYTGELFF
few | TRBJ2-7 | - | TRBV6-2/TRBV6-3 | TGTGCCAGCAGCAAATTATCCTACGAGCAGTACTTC | CASSKLSYEQYF
- | TRBJ1-2 | TRBD1 | TRBV30 | TGTGCCTGGAGGGAGACAGGGGAGCCCTATTATGGCTACACCTTC | CAWRETGEPYYGYTF
- | TRBJ2-1 | TRBD2 | TRBV27 | TGTGCCAGCAGTCCTCGAGTTAGCGGGGGTCCCTACAATGAGCAGTTCTTC | CASSPRVSGGPYNEQFF
once | TRBJ2-7 | - | TRBV7-2 | TGTGCCAGCAGCTTAAGGGCCTACGAGCAGTACTTC | CASSLRAYEQYF
- | TRBJ1-2 | TRBD1 | TRBV4-3 | TGCGCCAGCAGCCAGATGACAGGGTTCGGCTACACCTTC | CASSQMTGFGYTF
- | TRBJ2-7 | - | TRBV30 | TGTGCCTGGAGTGTACAAGAGACAGGCTCTAGGTACGAGCAGTACTTC | CAWSVQETGSRYEQYF
- | TRBJ2-5 | - | TRBV5-6 | TGTGCCAGCAGCTTGTATGCTAGTGGCCCCGGGGACCAGTACTTC | CASSLYASGPGDQYF
- | TRBJ2-7 | - | TRBV6-6 | TGTGCCAGCACCAAGTCGGGGACCTACGAGCAGTACTTC | CASTKSGTYEQYF
- | TRBJ2-3 | TRBD2 | TRBV4-1 | TGCGCCAGCAGCCTGACTAGCGGGGGGATCTCAGATACGCAGTATTTT | CASSLTSGGISDTQYF
- | TRBJ2-6 | TRBD1 | TRBV19 | TGTGCCAGTAGTCGGGACAGGGGAGGTCCATCTGGGGCCAACGTCCTGACTTTC | CASSRDRGGPSGANVLTF
- | TRBJ1-1 | - | TRBV11-3 | TGTGCCAGCAGCTTAGGGGCAGGGATGAACACTGAAGCTTTCTTT | CASSLGAGMNTEAFF
- | TRBJ1-6 | - | TRBV18 | TGTGCCAGCTCACCACGTCCAGGGTTCGATTCACCCCTCCACTTT | CASSPRPGFDSPLHF
once | TRBJ1-2 | - | TRBV24-1 | TGTGCCACGAGTGCTCAGGGTAACTATGGCTACACCTTC | CATSAQGNYGYTF